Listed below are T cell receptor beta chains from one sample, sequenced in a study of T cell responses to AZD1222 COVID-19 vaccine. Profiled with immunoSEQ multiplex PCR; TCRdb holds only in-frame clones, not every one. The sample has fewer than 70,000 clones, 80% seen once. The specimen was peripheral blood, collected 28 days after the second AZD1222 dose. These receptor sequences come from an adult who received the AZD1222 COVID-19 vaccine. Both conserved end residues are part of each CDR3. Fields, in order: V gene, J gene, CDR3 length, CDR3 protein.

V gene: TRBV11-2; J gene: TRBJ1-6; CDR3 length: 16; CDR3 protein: CASSLVGDFYNSPLHF
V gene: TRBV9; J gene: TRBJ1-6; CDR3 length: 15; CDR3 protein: CASSEGTGFGSPLHF
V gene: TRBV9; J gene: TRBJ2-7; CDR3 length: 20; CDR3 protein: CASSVDNSGGVGVVPYEQYF
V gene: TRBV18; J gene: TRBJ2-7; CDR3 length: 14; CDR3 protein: CASSPLKGEYEQYF
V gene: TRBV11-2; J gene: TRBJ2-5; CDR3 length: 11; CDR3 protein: CASGFLETQYF
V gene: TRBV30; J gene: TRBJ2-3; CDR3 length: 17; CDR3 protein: CAWSVMAVAGGSDTQYF
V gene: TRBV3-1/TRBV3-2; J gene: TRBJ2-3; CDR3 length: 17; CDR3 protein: CASSQASGQGLVDTQYF
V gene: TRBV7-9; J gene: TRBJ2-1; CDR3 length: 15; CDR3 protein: CASSFDYHRYNEQFF
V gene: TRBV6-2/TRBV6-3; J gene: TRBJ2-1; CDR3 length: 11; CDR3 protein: CASSSRREQFF
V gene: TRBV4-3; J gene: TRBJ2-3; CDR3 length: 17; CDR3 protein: CASSQDWRGASTDTQYF
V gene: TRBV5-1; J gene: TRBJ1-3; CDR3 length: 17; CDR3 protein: CASSLEGGSPAGNTIYF
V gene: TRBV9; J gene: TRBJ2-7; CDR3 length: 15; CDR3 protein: CASSVGEGRFYEQYF
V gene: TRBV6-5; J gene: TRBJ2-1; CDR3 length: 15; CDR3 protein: CASRTSSGGVNEQFF
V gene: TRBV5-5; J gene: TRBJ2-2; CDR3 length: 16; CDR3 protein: CASSPLKGRDTGELFF
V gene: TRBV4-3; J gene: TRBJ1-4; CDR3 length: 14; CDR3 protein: CASSHGQGIEKLFF
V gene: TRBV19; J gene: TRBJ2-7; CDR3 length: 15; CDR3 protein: CASSMAGGSSYEQYF
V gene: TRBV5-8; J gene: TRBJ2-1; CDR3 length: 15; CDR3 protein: CASSLGQTFYNEQFF
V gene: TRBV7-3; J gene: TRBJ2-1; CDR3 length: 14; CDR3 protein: CASSLGGLVNEQFF
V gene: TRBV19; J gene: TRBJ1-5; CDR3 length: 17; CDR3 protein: CASSKVQGALSNQPQHF
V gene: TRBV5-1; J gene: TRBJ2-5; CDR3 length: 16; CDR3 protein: CASSLGRLGYQETQYF
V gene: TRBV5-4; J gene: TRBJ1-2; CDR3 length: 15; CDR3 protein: CASSPRQGPGKGYTF
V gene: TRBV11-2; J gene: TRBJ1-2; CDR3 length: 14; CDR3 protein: CASSLGARDYGYTF
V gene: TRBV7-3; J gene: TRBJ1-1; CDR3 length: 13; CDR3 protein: CASSWTGGTEAFF
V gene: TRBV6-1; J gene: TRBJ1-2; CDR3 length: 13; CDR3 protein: CASSEADGYGYTF
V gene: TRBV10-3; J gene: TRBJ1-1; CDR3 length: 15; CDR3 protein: CAISENSPGDTEAFF
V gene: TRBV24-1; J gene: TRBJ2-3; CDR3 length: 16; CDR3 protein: CATSDPQAGKTDTQYF
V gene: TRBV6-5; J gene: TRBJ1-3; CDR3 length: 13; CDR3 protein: CASTPGGGNTIYF
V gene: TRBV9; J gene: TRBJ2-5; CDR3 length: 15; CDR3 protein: CASSVDSGRGETQYF
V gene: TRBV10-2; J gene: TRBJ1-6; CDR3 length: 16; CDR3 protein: CASSESIGQPSSPLHF
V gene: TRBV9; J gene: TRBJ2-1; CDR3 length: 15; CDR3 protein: CASSVVGTGGIEQFF
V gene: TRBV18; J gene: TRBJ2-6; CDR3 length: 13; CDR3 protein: CASSPAGANVLTF
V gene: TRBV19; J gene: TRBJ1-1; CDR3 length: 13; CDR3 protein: CASSQEVNTEAFF
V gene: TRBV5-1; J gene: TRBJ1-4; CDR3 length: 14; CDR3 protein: CASSWGETNEKLFF
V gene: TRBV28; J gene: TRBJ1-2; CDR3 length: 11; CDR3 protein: CASSLSYGYTF
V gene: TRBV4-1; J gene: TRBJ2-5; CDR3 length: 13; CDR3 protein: CASSPQPRETQYF
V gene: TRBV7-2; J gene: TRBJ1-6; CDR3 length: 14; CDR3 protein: CASSFQRDNSPLHF
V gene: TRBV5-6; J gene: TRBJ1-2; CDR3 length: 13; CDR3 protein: CASSSNPGQVYTF
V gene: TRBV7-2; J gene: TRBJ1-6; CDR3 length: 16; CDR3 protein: CASRSSAVSYNSPLHF
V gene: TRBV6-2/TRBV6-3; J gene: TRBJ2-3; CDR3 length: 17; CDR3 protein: CASSPSRSGLWPNTQYF
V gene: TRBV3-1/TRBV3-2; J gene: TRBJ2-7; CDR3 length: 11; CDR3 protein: CASSRGDEQYF
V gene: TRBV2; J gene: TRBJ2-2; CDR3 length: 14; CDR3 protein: CASTRGGNTGELFF